This T cell receptor beta chain was identified during a study of blood T cell repertoires in COVID-19. The J segment lost 5 bases and the V segment lost 0 bases, leaving 7 bases of the junction unmatched. The CDR3 sequence is 15 residues long. The germline V gene encodes CDR1 SGHKS and CDR2 YYEKEE (reference sequence). Clones were read by immunoSEQ multiplex PCR, and TCRdb kept only the in-frame ones, dropping some. The sample holds approximately 74,000 clones, roughly 86% seen once. The chain combines TRBV5-5 with TRBJ2-5; 7 bases align to TRBD2. Sequencing was performed on peripheral blood. This clonotype was sampled from a man in his 70s with acute or convalescent COVID-19. CDR3 residues: CASSLDREGWETQYF. CDR3 DNA sequence: TGTGCCAGCAGCTTGGATAGGGAGGGTTGGGAGACCCAGTACTTC.